The present entry profiles one T cell receptor (beta chain) with its context. The data were taken from a study of blood T cell repertoires in COVID-19. Turning to the study itself: Samples taken during acute and convalescent COVID-19 were collected in the United States, Italy and Spain. PBMCs, B-cell-depleted T cells, or T cells provided the cDNA or gDNA that made up the material.

This CDR3 is built from 15 residues. CDR1 and CDR2 (germline): SNHLY, FYNNEI. V dropped 4 bases and J dropped 9; count of bases not matched to a gene: 9. Per the study methods: Reference gene primer amplification yielded estimated nucleated cell counts. The data were produced by immunoSEQ multiplex PCR, yet TCRdb's version contains in-frame clones alone and is incomplete. V and J calls and clone size come straight from that table; D and trimming were deduced from the DNA. The table includes fewer than 250,000 clones, more than 85% detected once. This clonotype was sampled from a man aged 35-49 years with acute or convalescent COVID-19. The sequencing input was peripheral blood. V usage is TRBV2 and J usage is TRBJ2-1; TRBD2 agrees at 10 bases. The CDR3 sequence is CASSVERGGQGEQFF. DNA of the CDR3: TGTGCCAGCAGTGTGGAGCGGGGGGGCCAGGGTGAGCAGTTCTTC.